The rows below give T cell receptor beta chains drawn from one sample of a study of shared clonotypes between healthy human individuals. Method: immunoSEQ multiplex PCR; TCRdb's copy keeps in-frame clones and lacks some. The table lists about 1,800,000 clones, approximately 94% of them singletons. Source material: naive CD8+ T cells sorted from blood. The receptor set was obtained from a young man in good health. CDR3s include the opening cysteine and the closing phenylalanine or tryptophan. The order of the fields is CDR3 DNA, CDR3 protein, V gene, clone size, J gene, D gene. A D gene is named only where the DNA matches it firmly. Clone sizes are given selectively: once, few, many, or a class where the clone is expanded.

DNA: TGTGCCAGCAGTTTAGGACGGCCCTCCTACGAGCAGTACTTC; CDR3: CASSLGRPSYEQYF; V: TRBV27; size: -; J: TRBJ2-7; D: -
DNA: TGCGCCAGCAGCCAAATGACAGGAGAGTACGGAAACACCATATATTTT; CDR3: CASSQMTGEYGNTIYF; V: TRBV4-1; size: -; J: TRBJ1-3; D: -
DNA: TGTGCCTCTGCCGGGACAGGAGAGAATCAGCCCCAGCATTTT; CDR3: CASAGTGENQPQHF; V: TRBV30; size: -; J: TRBJ1-5; D: TRBD1
DNA: TGTGCCAGCAGCTTGGAGGAGGGGGGTGTCACTGAAGCTTTCTTT; CDR3: CASSLEEGGVTEAFF; V: TRBV5-4; size: -; J: TRBJ1-1; D: -
DNA: TGTGCCAGCAGCATTCAGGGGATGAACACTGAAGCTTTCTTT; CDR3: CASSIQGMNTEAFF; V: TRBV5-5; size: -; J: TRBJ1-1; D: -
DNA: TGTGCCAGCAGCTTGCCCATGAACACCGGGGAGCTGTTTTTT; CDR3: CASSLPMNTGELFF; V: TRBV7-8; size: -; J: TRBJ2-2; D: -
DNA: TGTGCCAGCAGTGAATACGCAGAGGGGGTCCTTGGCGAGCAGTACTTC; CDR3: CASSEYAEGVLGEQYF; V: TRBV6-1; size: -; J: TRBJ2-7; D: -
DNA: TGTGCCAGCAGCCCCGGGACAACAAGCACAGATACGCAGTATTTT; CDR3: CASSPGTTSTDTQYF; V: TRBV7-3; size: -; J: TRBJ2-3; D: -
DNA: TGTGCCAGCAGCTTAGGGTCTAGCAGTTACAATGAGCAGTTCTTC; CDR3: CASSLGSSSYNEQFF; V: TRBV13; size: once; J: TRBJ2-1; D: -
DNA: TGTGCCAGCAGCGATATCGGGGCCTCCTACAATGAGCAGTTCTTC; CDR3: CASSDIGASYNEQFF; V: TRBV7-9; size: -; J: TRBJ2-1; D: -
DNA: TGTGCCAGCAGTGAGGGGGGGGTTCGGTACGAGCAGTACTTC; CDR3: CASSEGGVRYEQYF; V: TRBV6-1; size: -; J: TRBJ2-7; D: TRBD2
DNA: TGTGCCGAGAGTGAGGGGACAGGCTATGGCTACACCTTC; CDR3: CAESEGTGYGYTF; V: TRBV6-1; size: few; J: TRBJ1-2; D: TRBD1
DNA: TGTGCCAGCAGTTACGTTCGGGGCTCCTACGAGCAGTACTTC; CDR3: CASSYVRGSYEQYF; V: TRBV6-7; size: -; J: TRBJ2-7; D: -
DNA: TGTGCCAGCAGCTTTCTTACAGGGGGTGGTAACAATGAGCAGTTCTTC; CDR3: CASSFLTGGGNNEQFF; V: TRBV27; size: -; J: TRBJ2-1; D: TRBD1
DNA: TGTGCCAGCAGCGATCCCTCGAGCTCCTATAATTCACCCCTCCACTTT; CDR3: CASSDPSSSYNSPLHF; V: TRBV9; size: -; J: TRBJ1-6; D: -
DNA: TGTGCCAGCAGCCGCCCCCAGGGAGGGGACTATGGCTACACCTTC; CDR3: CASSRPQGGDYGYTF; V: TRBV28; size: -; J: TRBJ1-2; D: -
DNA: TGTGCCAGCAGCTTAGCCGTCACCTACGAGCAGTACTTC; CDR3: CASSLAVTYEQYF; V: TRBV7-6; size: -; J: TRBJ2-7; D: -
DNA: TGCGCCAGCAGCCAAGATCGGTTAGCGGGAACAGATACGCAGTATTTT; CDR3: CASSQDRLAGTDTQYF; V: TRBV4-3; size: once; J: TRBJ2-3; D: TRBD2
DNA: TGTGCCAGCAGCTTGGATAGGGGCACCTACGAGCAGTACTTC; CDR3: CASSLDRGTYEQYF; V: TRBV5-5; size: -; J: TRBJ2-7; D: -
DNA: TGTGCCAGCAGCTGGGACGGAATCTACGAGCAGTACTTC; CDR3: CASSWDGIYEQYF; V: TRBV7-9; size: -; J: TRBJ2-7; D: -
DNA: TGTGCCAGCAGTGAATTAGGAGGAGGGCAGTTCTTC; CDR3: CASSELGGGQFF; V: TRBV6-1; size: -; J: TRBJ2-1; D: -
DNA: TGTGCCATCAGTGAGCTCCCCCCAGGGGCGGCTAATGAAAAACTGTTTTTT; CDR3: CAISELPPGAANEKLFF; V: TRBV10-3; size: -; J: TRBJ1-4; D: -
DNA: TGTGCCAGCAGCGTACCTTTAGAGGGGGCGACTGAAAAACTGTTTTTT; CDR3: CASSVPLEGATEKLFF; V: TRBV9; size: -; J: TRBJ1-4; D: TRBD1
DNA: TGCGCCAGCAGCCAATTCCGGGACAGGGGTAACTATGGCTACACCTTC; CDR3: CASSQFRDRGNYGYTF; V: TRBV4-1; size: -; J: TRBJ1-2; D: TRBD1
DNA: TGTGCCTGGAACAATCTAGGCACCTTCGACGAGCAGTACTTC; CDR3: CAWNNLGTFDEQYF; V: TRBV30; size: -; J: TRBJ2-7; D: -
DNA: TGTGCCACCAGCTTCAGCGGCGATTCCTACGAGCAGTACTTC; CDR3: CATSFSGDSYEQYF; V: TRBV15; size: -; J: TRBJ2-7; D: -
DNA: TGTGCCAGCAGTTACACGACTGGGTCAGAGCAGTTCTTC; CDR3: CASSYTTGSEQFF; V: TRBV6-5; size: -; J: TRBJ2-1; D: -
DNA: TGTGCCAGCAGTGAACAGGTTAAGGGGGCCTACGAGCAGTACTTC; CDR3: CASSEQVKGAYEQYF; V: TRBV6-1; size: -; J: TRBJ2-7; D: -
DNA: TGTGCCAGCATGGTGAACACTGAAGCTTTCTTT; CDR3: CASMVNTEAFF; V: TRBV2; size: -; J: TRBJ1-1; D: -
DNA: TGTGCCTGGAGTGTAGATGGGGATGGTGAGCAGTTCTTC; CDR3: CAWSVDGDGEQFF; V: TRBV30; size: -; J: TRBJ2-1; D: -
DNA: TGTGCCAGCGGGACTAGCGGGGGGGCGTATGAGCAGTTCTTC; CDR3: CASGTSGGAYEQFF; V: TRBV4-2; size: -; J: TRBJ2-1; D: TRBD2
DNA: TGTGCCAGCAGTGAAATATCGAGTGAAGCTTTCTTT; CDR3: CASSEISSEAFF; V: TRBV6-1; size: -; J: TRBJ1-1; D: -
DNA: TGTGCCAGCAGTTACTCGTTGACGGACTACGAGCAGTACTTC; CDR3: CASSYSLTDYEQYF; V: TRBV6-6; size: -; J: TRBJ2-7; D: -
DNA: TGTGCCAGCAGCACCCCAGACAGAGGCGGCTACACCTTC; CDR3: CASSTPDRGGYTF; V: TRBV7-9; size: -; J: TRBJ1-2; D: -
DNA: TGTGCCAGCAGCACATTTGCACTGGGGGGTAAGGCGAACACCGGGGAGCTGTTTTTT; CDR3: CASSTFALGGKANTGELFF; V: TRBV7-9; size: once; J: TRBJ2-2; D: -
DNA: TGTGCCAGCAGCTTCATGTTTGGGACAGGGGGCAAGAACACTGAAGCTTTCTTT; CDR3: CASSFMFGTGGKNTEAFF; V: TRBV7-8; size: -; J: TRBJ1-1; D: TRBD1
DNA: TGTGCCAGCAGGGCAGGGGGGAACACTGAAGCTTTCTTT; CDR3: CASRAGGNTEAFF; V: TRBV25-1; size: -; J: TRBJ1-1; D: TRBD1